These T cell receptor beta chains were read from a single sample in a study of shared clonotypes between healthy human individuals. Some clones are missing from TCRdb's copy, which holds only in-frame ones; the method was immunoSEQ multiplex PCR. This table has about 1.5 million clones, nearly 99% appearing once. The specimen was naive CD4+ T cells sorted from blood. These receptors were taken from a man aged 25 to 45 in good health. Each CDR3 is given with its conserved first and last residue. A D gene is named only where the DNA matches it firmly. Size is stated for part of the rows, as once, few or many counts, or as a class when the clone is expanded.

v_call,d_call,j_call,clone_size,cdr3_length,cdr3_nt,cdr3_aa
TRBV5-6,.,TRBJ2-2,.,14,TGTGCCAGCACTCGCTCACTTTTCACCGGGGAGCTGTTTTTT,CASTRSLFTGELFF
TRBV5-4,.,TRBJ2-7,.,15,TGTGCCAGCAGCTGGACCGGGACGGAGAGCTACGAGCAGTACTTC,CASSWTGTESYEQYF
TRBV5-1,.,TRBJ2-1,.,16,TGCGCCAGCAGCATACGGGGATCCCTCGGGCGGAATGAGCAGTTCTTC,CASSIRGSLGRNEQFF
TRBV5-1,.,TRBJ2-1,once,15,TGCGCCAGCAAACTAAACCCTGCTCCGTACAATGAGCAGTTCTTC,CASKLNPAPYNEQFF
TRBV7-9,.,TRBJ2-4,.,17,TGTGCCAGCAGCGTGCGACAGGCTGTGGGCGGAGAAAACATTCAGTACTTC,CASSVRQAVGGENIQYF
TRBV27,.,TRBJ1-1,.,13,TGTGCCAGCAGTTTATCGTGGGGCACTGAAGCTTTCTTT,CASSLSWGTEAFF
TRBV19,.,TRBJ1-5,.,18,TGTGCCAGTTCGCACGTCCCCAGTTCCGACAGGTACAATCAGCCCCAGCATTTT,CASSHVPSSDRYNQPQHF
TRBV25-1,TRBD2,TRBJ2-7,.,17,TGTGCCAGCAGTGAACAAAAACTAGCGGGATTTTCCTACGAGCAGTACTTC,CASSEQKLAGFSYEQYF
TRBV18,TRBD1,TRBJ2-7,.,15,TGTGCCAGCTCACCCACAGGGGACCTATCCTACGAGCAGTACTTC,CASSPTGDLSYEQYF
TRBV6-5,.,TRBJ2-1,.,14,TGTGCCAGCAGCCCGGGACTCCTCTACAATGAGCAGTTCTTC,CASSPGLLYNEQFF
TRBV7-9,.,TRBJ2-7,.,11,TGTGCCAGCAGCTTAGAGAACGAGCAGTACTTC,CASSLENEQYF
TRBV27,TRBD2,TRBJ2-7,.,15,TGTGCCAGCAGTTTACGGACTAGCGGGGCTCACGAGCAGTACTTC,CASSLRTSGAHEQYF
TRBV9,.,TRBJ1-5,once,14,TGTGCCAGCAGCAAAGGAGGGATCAATCAGCCCCAGCATTTT,CASSKGGINQPQHF
TRBV5-1,.,TRBJ2-6,.,16,TGCGCCAGCAGCTCCCTCCAGGGGTCTGGGGCCAACGTCCTGACTTTC,CASSSLQGSGANVLTF
TRBV27,.,TRBJ1-5,once,13,TGTGCCAGCAGTTTAACCGGGATTGAGCCCCAGCATTTT,CASSLTGIEPQHF
TRBV10-1,.,TRBJ2-7,.,12,TGCGCCAGCAACCGACAGTCCTACGAGCAGTACTTC,CASNRQSYEQYF
TRBV25-1,.,TRBJ2-7,.,13,TGTGCCAGCAGTGAAAATTATTTCTACGAGCAGTACTTC,CASSENYFYEQYF
TRBV19,.,TRBJ2-1,.,15,TGTGCCAGTAGTAAGAGGGATGGGCTTTACAATGAGCAGTTCTTC,CASSKRDGLYNEQFF
TRBV19,.,TRBJ1-2,once,14,TGTGCCAGTAGTATTCGGGGAGCTAACTATGGCTACACCTTC,CASSIRGANYGYTF
TRBV6-5,.,TRBJ2-7,.,15,TGTGCCAGCAGTTATAGTAGGTCTAGCTCCTACGAGCAGTACTTC,CASSYSRSSSYEQYF
TRBV5-1,TRBD1,TRBJ1-1,.,15,TGCGCCAGCAGCTCGGGGACAGGGTGGGACACTGAAGCTTTCTTT,CASSSGTGWDTEAFF
TRBV15,.,TRBJ1-5,.,15,TGTGCCACCAGCAGAGATAATCAGGATAATCAGCCCCAGCATTTT,CATSRDNQDNQPQHF
TRBV10-1,.,TRBJ1-5,.,13,TGCGCCAGCAGTCGTGTCACTTATCAGCCCCAGCATTTT,CASSRVTYQPQHF
TRBV5-5,.,TRBJ1-6,once,12,TGTGCCAGCAGCTTGGTGAATTCACCCCTCCACTTT,CASSLVNSPLHF
TRBV6-1,.,TRBJ1-3,.,13,TGTGCCAGCAGTCCTGGAACGGGAAACACCATATATTTT,CASSPGTGNTIYF
TRBV2,TRBD2,TRBJ2-3,.,15,TGTGCCAGCAGGCCGGGACTAGCGGGAACAGATACGCAGTATTTT,CASRPGLAGTDTQYF
TRBV6-1,TRBD2,TRBJ2-7,.,15,TGTGCCAGCAGTGAGCTTAGCGGGAGACTTCACGAGCAGTACTTC,CASSELSGRLHEQYF
TRBV2,TRBD2,TRBJ2-6,.,17,TGTGCCAGCAGTGAGATAGCGGGAGGCCCTGGGGCCAACGTCCTGACTTTC,CASSEIAGGPGANVLTF
TRBV9,.,TRBJ2-7,.,13,TGTGCCAGCAGCCAGACACTGACCTACGAGCAGTACTTC,CASSQTLTYEQYF
TRBV19,.,TRBJ2-3,.,14,TGTGCCAGTACCCTGGACACCGGCACAGATACGCAGTATTTT,CASTLDTGTDTQYF
TRBV5-4,.,TRBJ1-1,.,14,TGTGCCAGCAGCTTGCGGGGGTTGGACACTGAAGCTTTCTTT,CASSLRGLDTEAFF
TRBV11-1,TRBD2,TRBJ2-1,.,13,TGTGCCAGCAGGGGTAGCGGGTCGAATGAGCAGTTCTTC,CASRGSGSNEQFF
TRBV10-2,.,TRBJ2-3,.,16,TGCGCCAGCAGCGGGCTAGAGATACCTAGCACAGATACGCAGTATTTT,CASSGLEIPSTDTQYF
TRBV27,TRBD1,TRBJ1-4,.,16,TGTGCCAGCAGTTTATCAAGGCGACAGGGCAATGAAAAACTGTTTTTT,CASSLSRRQGNEKLFF
TRBV5-8,TRBD2,TRBJ2-3,.,16,TGTGCCAGCAGCTTGTATGGGACTAGCTACACAGATACGCAGTATTTT,CASSLYGTSYTDTQYF
TRBV27,TRBD2,TRBJ2-1,.,15,TGTGCCAGCAGGCTAGCGGGAAGGTCCTACAATGAGCAGTTCTTC,CASRLAGRSYNEQFF
TRBV5-5,.,TRBJ2-2,.,16,TGTGCCAGCAGCTTAGGACGGCTGACGAACACCGGGGAGCTGTTTTTT,CASSLGRLTNTGELFF
TRBV5-1,.,TRBJ2-1,.,14,TGCGCCAGCAGCGCCGACAGTACCTACAATGAGCAGTTCTTC,CASSADSTYNEQFF
TRBV19,TRBD1,TRBJ2-7,.,17,TGTGCCAGTAGTAGAGTTCACCTGACAGGGGCGGACTACGAGCAGTACTTC,CASSRVHLTGADYEQYF
TRBV29-1,.,TRBJ1-1,.,14,TGCAGCGTTGTGCACCGCCTCCAGGACACTGAAGCTTTCTTT,CSVVHRLQDTEAFF
TRBV9,TRBD2,TRBJ2-3,once,17,TGTGCCAGCAGCGTTTCACTAGCGGGACTACGCACAGATACGCAGTATTTT,CASSVSLAGLRTDTQYF
TRBV6-5,.,TRBJ2-1,.,14,TGTGCCAGCAGTGATCGGCTACCCTACAATGAGCAGTTCTTC,CASSDRLPYNEQFF
TRBV11-2,.,TRBJ1-4,.,16,TGTGCCAGCAGCTTGAGGACTGCAGGAACTAATGAAAAACTGTTTTTT,CASSLRTAGTNEKLFF
TRBV25-1,.,TRBJ1-3,.,14,TGTGCCAGCAGTGATGTTAGCTCTGGAAACACCATATATTTT,CASSDVSSGNTIYF
TRBV19,TRBD2,TRBJ2-1,once,15,TGTGCCACCGGTGCCATACGCGGGAGGTTCAATGAGCAGTTCTTC,CATGAIRGRFNEQFF
TRBV11-2,.,TRBJ2-7,.,14,TGTGCCAGCAGCTTAGGACTAAGGAGCCACGAGCAGTACTTC,CASSLGLRSHEQYF
TRBV28,TRBD2,TRBJ2-7,.,14,TGTGCCAGCAGTAGGACTAGCGGCTCCTACGAGCAGTACTTC,CASSRTSGSYEQYF
TRBV29-1,.,TRBJ2-3,.,13,TGCAGCGTCGCGGGACGCTACACAGATACGCAGTATTTT,CSVAGRYTDTQYF
TRBV9,TRBD1,TRBJ1-2,.,13,TGTGCCAGCAGCGCCGGGACAGGCGATGGCTACACCTTC,CASSAGTGDGYTF
TRBV5-4,.,TRBJ1-2,.,13,TGTGCCAGCAGCTTGGGATCTGGGTATGGCTACACCTTC,CASSLGSGYGYTF
TRBV5-1,.,TRBJ2-7,.,15,TGCGCCAGCAGCTTGGCCTGGGGCCAGGGGTACGAGCAGTACTTC,CASSLAWGQGYEQYF
TRBV28,.,TRBJ1-2,.,13,TGTGCCAGCAGTTTAAGTTGGGCCTATGGCTACACCTTC,CASSLSWAYGYTF